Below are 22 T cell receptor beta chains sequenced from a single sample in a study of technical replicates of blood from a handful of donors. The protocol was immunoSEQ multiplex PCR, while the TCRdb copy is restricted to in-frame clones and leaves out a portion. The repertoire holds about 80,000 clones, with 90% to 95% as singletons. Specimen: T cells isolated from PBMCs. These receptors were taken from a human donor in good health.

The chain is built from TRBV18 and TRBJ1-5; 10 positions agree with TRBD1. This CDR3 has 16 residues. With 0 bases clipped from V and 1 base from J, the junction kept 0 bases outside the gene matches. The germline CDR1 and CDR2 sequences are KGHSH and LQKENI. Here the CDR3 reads CASSPPGQGSNQPQHF. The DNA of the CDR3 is TGTGCCAGCTCACCACCGGGACAGGGGAGCAATCAGCCCCAGCATTTT.

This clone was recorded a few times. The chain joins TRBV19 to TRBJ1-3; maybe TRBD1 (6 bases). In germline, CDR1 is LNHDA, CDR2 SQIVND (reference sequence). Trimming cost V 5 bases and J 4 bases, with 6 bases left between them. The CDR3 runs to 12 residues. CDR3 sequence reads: CASSGGGNTIYF. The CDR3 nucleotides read TGTGCCAGTAGTGGGGGCGGAAACACCATATATTTT.

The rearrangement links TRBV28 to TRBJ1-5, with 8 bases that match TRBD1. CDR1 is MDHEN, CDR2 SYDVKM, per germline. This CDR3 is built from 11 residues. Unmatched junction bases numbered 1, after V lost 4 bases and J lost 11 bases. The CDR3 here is CASSSDRAQHF. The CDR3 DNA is TGTGCCAGCAGTTCGGACAGGGCCCAGCATTTT.

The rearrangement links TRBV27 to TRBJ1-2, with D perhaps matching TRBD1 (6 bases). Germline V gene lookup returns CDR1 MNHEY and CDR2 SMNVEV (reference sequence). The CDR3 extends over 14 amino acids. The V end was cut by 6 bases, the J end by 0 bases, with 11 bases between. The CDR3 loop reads CASRDSAANYGYTF. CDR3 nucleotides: TGTGCCAGCAGGGACAGCGCTGCTAACTATGGCTACACCTTC.

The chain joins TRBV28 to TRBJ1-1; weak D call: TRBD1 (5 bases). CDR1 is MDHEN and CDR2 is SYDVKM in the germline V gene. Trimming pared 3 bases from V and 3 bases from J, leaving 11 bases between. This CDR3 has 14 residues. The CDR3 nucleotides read TGTGCCAGCAGTTTCTTACAGGTAGACACTGAAGCTTTCTTT. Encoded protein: CASSFLQVDTEAFF.

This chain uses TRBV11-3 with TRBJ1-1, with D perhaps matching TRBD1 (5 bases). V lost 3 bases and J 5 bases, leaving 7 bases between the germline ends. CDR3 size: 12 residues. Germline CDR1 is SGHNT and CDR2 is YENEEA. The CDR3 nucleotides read TGTGCCAGCAGCTTCAGGGCAACTGAAGCTTTCTTT. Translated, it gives CASSFRATEAFF.

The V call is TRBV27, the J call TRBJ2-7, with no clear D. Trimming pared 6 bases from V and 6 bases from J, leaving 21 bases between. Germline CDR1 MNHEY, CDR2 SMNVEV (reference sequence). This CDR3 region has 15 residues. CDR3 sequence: CASSRTPRGTLEQYF. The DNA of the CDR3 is TGTGCCAGCAGCCGAACCCCCAGAGGCACCCTCGAGCAGTACTTC.

DNA of the CDR3: TGTGCCAGCACCACGACAGGGGGCCACTATGGCTACACCTTC. It yields the protein CASTTTGGHYGYTF. The rearrangement joins TRBV6-5 to TRBJ1-2; 10 bases are a match to TRBD1. Germline V lookup: CDR1 MNHEY, CDR2 SVGAGI. The CDR3 consists of 14 residues. Unmatched junction bases numbered 5, after V lost 7 bases and J lost 3 bases.

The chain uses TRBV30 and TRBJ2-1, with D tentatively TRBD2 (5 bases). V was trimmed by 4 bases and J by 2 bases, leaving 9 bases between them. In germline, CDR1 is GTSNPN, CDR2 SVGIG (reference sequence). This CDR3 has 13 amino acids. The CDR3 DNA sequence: TGTGCCTGGAACCTAGCAGCCTACAATGAGCAGTTCTTC. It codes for CAWNLAAYNEQFF.

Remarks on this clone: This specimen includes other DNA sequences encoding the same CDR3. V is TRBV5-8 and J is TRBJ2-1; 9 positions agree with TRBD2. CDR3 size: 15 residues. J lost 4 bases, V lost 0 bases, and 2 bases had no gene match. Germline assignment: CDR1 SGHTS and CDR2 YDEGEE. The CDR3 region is CASSLGTSGYNEQFF. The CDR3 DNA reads TGTGCCAGCAGCTTGGGTACTAGCGGGTACAATGAGCAGTTCTTC.

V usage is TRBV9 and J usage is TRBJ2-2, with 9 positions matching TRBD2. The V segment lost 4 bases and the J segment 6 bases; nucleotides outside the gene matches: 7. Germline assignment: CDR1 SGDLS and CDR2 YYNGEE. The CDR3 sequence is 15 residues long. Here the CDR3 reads CASSLGLAVAGELFF. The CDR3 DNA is TGTGCCAGCAGCTTGGGACTAGCCGTCGCCGGGGAGCTGTTTTTT.

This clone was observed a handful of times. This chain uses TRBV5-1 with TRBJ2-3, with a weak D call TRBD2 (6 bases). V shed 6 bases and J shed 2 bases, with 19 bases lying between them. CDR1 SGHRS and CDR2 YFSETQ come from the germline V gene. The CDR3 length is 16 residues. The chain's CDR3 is CASISGSRTITDTQYF. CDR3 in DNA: TGCGCCAGCATTTCAGGGAGCAGGACTATCACAGATACGCAGTATTTT.

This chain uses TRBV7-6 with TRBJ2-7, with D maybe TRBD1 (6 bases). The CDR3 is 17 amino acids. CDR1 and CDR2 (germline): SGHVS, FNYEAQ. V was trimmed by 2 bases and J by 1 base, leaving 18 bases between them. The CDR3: CASSLFPRGGSSYEQYF. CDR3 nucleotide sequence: TGTGCCAGCAGCTTATTTCCTAGAGGGGGAAGTTCCTACGAGCAGTACTTC.

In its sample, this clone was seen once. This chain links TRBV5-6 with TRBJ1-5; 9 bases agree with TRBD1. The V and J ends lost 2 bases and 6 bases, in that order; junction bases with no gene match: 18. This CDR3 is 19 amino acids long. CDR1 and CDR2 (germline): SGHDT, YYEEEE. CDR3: CASSFSPTGGLSSGQPQHF. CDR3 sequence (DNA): TGTGCCAGCAGCTTCAGTCCCACAGGGGGCCTTTCGTCAGGTCAGCCCCAGCATTTT.

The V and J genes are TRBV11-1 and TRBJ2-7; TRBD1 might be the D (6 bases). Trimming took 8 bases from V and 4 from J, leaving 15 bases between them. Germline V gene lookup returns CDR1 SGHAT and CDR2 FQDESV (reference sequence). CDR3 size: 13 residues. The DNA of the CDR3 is TGTGCCAGCGAACCGGCAGGGGATTACGAGCAGTACTTC. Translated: CASEPAGDYEQYF. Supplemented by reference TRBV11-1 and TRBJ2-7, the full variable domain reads EAEVAQSPRYKITEKSQAVAFWCDPISGHATLYWYRQILGQGPELLVQFQDESVVDDSQLPKDRFSAERLKGVDSTLKIQPAELGDSAMYLCASEPAGDYEQYFGPGTRLTVT.

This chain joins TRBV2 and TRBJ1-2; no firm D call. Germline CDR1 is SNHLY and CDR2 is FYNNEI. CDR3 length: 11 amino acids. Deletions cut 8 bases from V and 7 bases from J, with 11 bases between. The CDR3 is CASAREGGYTF. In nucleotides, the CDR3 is TGTGCCAGCGCCCGGGAGGGTGGCTACACCTTC. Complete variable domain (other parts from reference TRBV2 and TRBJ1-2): EPEVTQTPSHQVTQMGQEVILRCVPISNHLYFYWYRQILGQKVEFLVSFYNNEISEKSEIFDDQFSVERPDGSNFTLKIRSTKLEDSAMYFCASAREGGYTFGSGTRLTVV.

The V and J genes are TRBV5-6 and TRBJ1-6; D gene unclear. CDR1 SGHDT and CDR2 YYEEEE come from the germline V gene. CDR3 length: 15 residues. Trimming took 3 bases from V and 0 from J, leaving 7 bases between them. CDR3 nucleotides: TGTGCCAGCAGCTACCCGAGCTCCTATAATTCACCCCTCCACTTT. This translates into CASSYPSSYNSPLHF.

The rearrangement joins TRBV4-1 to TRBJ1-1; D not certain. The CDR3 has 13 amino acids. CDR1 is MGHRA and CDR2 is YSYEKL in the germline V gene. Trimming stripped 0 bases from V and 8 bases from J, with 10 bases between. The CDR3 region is CASSQDPTREAFF. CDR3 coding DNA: TGCGCCAGCAGCCAAGATCCCACGCGAGAAGCTTTCTTT.

The CDR3 loop reads CASSPQGSEQYF. The DNA of the CDR3 is TGCGCCAGCAGCCCGCAGGGTTCCGAGCAGTACTTC. The chain is built from TRBV4-1 and TRBJ2-7, with D maybe TRBD1 (5 bases). V was clipped by 4 bases and J by 6 bases, with 10 bases between them. Germline CDR1 reads MGHRA; CDR2 reads YSYEKL. This CDR3 spans 12 amino acids.

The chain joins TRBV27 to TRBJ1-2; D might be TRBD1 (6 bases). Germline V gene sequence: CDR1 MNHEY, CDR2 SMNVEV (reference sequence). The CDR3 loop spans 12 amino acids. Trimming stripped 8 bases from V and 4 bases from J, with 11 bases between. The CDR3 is CASGDTTYGYTF. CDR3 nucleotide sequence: TGTGCCAGCGGGGACACCACCTATGGCTACACCTTC.

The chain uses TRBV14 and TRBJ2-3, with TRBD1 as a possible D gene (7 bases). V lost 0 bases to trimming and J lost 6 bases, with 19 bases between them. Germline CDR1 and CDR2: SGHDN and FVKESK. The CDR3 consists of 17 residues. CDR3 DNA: TGTGCCAGCAGCCAAGATCGGAGGGGGCTACGTCGTGATACGCAGTATTTT. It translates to CASSQDRRGLRRDTQYF.

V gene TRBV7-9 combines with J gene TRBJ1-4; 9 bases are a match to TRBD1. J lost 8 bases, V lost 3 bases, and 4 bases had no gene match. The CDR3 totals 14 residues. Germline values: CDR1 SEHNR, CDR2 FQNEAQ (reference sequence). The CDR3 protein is CASSLGQGIEKLFF. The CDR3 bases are TGTGCCAGCAGCTTGGGACAGGGAATAGAAAAACTGTTTTTT.